The 32 T cell receptor beta chains below come from one sample, sequenced in a study of T cell changes during pregnancy in multiple sclerosis (dated by TCRdb to 2018 to 2020). Libraries came from the immunoSEQ multiplex PCR assay. This immuneACCESS table, as held by TCRdb, lists in-frame sequences with V and J called but not all clones. Of the missing ones, under half trace to an unresolved V gene in checked studies; the others have no known cause. The sample table contains approximately 40,000 clones; only one count was recorded for 89% of them. Together, the top ten hold roughly 0.5% of the sample. This sample comprised CD4+ T cells from peripheral blood mononuclear cells, obtained in the first trimester of pregnancy. The source of these receptors is a female donor with multiple sclerosis, enrolled in a pregnancy study.

V and J are TRBV10-3 and TRBJ2-3; 7 bases are a match to TRBD1. Germline V gene sequence: CDR1 ENHRY, CDR2 SYGVKD. This CDR3 has 14 amino acids. V trimming: 7 bases; J trimming: 4 bases; junction bases outside the gene matches: 8. CDR3 coding DNA: TGTGCCATCATGAACGGGCAGGGGGCAGATACGCAGTATTTT. This sequence encodes CAIMNGQGADTQYF.

The chain joins TRBV6-5 to TRBJ1-2, with 9 nucleotides matching TRBD1. The CDR3 is 12 amino acids. Unmatched junction bases numbered 3, after V lost 8 bases and J lost 5 bases. Germline V gene lookup returns CDR1 MNHEY and CDR2 SVGAGI. DNA for the CDR3: TGTGCCAGCTGGACAGGGGATTATGGCTACACCTTC. It codes for CASWTGDYGYTF.

The V and J genes are TRBV4-2 and TRBJ2-3, with 9 positions matching TRBD2. Germline V CDR1 and CDR2: LGHNA, YNFKEQ. Unmatched junction bases numbered 12, after V lost 0 bases and J lost 5 bases. The length of the CDR3 is 18 residues. CDR3 sequence: CASSQDIRIAGEQDTQYF. CDR3 coding DNA: TGTGCCAGCAGCCAAGATATTAGGATAGCGGGGGAACAAGATACGCAGTATTTT.

The genes are TRBV4-1 and TRBJ2-7; 12 nucleotides align to TRBD2. With V trimmed by 0 bases and J by 6 bases, 6 bases remained unmatched. Germline V gene lookup returns CDR1 MGHRA and CDR2 YSYEKL. The CDR3 is made up of 16 amino acids. Here the CDR3 DNA reads TGCGCCAGCAGCCAAGAAAAGCGGACTAGCGGGGTCGAGCAGTACTTC. Translation: CASSQEKRTSGVEQYF.

This clone was seen a handful of times. V and J are TRBV7-2 and TRBJ1-6; D is undetermined. V shed 1 base and J shed 14 bases, with 15 bases lying between them. There are 14 residues in the CDR3. Germline-derived CDR1 and CDR2 are SGHTA and FQGNSA. The CDR3 here is CASSLERAGNALHF. CDR3 in DNA: TGTGCCAGCAGCTTAGAAAGGGCGGGTAACGCCCTCCACTTT.

This sequence joins TRBV5-1 and TRBJ2-2, with 9 bases lining up with TRBD1. V lost 4 bases to trimming and J lost 6 bases; unmatched junction nucleotides: 10. The CDR3 runs 16 residues. Germline CDR1 and CDR2: SGHRS and YFSETQ. CDR3: CASSGTGGGRAGELFF. The CDR3 nucleotides are TGCGCCAGCAGCGGTACAGGGGGCGGTCGTGCCGGGGAGCTGTTTTTT.

The chain is built from TRBV5-1 and TRBJ1-5; no reliable D call. V lost 0 bases to trimming and J lost 1 base, with 8 bases between them. CDR3 length: 15 residues. Germline V gene lookup returns CDR1 SGHRS and CDR2 YFSETQ. The CDR3 spells CASSLEGGSNQPQHF. Written as DNA, the CDR3 is TGCGCCAGCAGCTTGGAAGGCGGGAGCAATCAGCCCCAGCATTTT.

The chain links TRBV15 to TRBJ1-3, with 8 bases matching TRBD1. V shed 0 bases, J shed 4 bases, and the junction held 2 bases outside the gene matches. Germline V lookup: CDR1 LNHNV, CDR2 YYDKDF (reference sequence). The CDR3 consists of 15 residues. The CDR3 reads CATSRDRGPGNTIYF. The CDR3 bases are TGTGCCACCAGCAGAGACAGGGGGCCGGGAAACACCATATATTTT.

This chain joins TRBV19 and TRBJ2-1; 7 bases are a match to TRBD1. The germline gives CDR1 LNHDA, CDR2 SQIVND (reference sequence). The trim removed 3 bases at V and 6 bases at J, leaving 8 bases unmatched. This CDR3 has 15 residues. For the CDR3, the DNA is TGTGCCAGTAGTATCAGACAGGGTAGGGCCAATGAGCAGTTCTTC. Translated: CASSIRQGRANEQFF.

This chain uses TRBV5-1 with TRBJ2-1; 7 positions agree with TRBD2. The CDR3 totals 16 residues. Per the germline V gene, CDR1 is SGHRS and CDR2 is YFSETQ. Trimming cost V 3 bases and J 7 bases; bases outside gene matches: 13. The CDR3 loop is CASSYNRTSVRNEQFF. In DNA, the CDR3 is TGCGCCAGCAGCTACAACCGGACTAGTGTAAGGAATGAGCAGTTCTTC.

The V gene is TRBV11-3, the J gene TRBJ2-7; 10 bases are shared with TRBD2. Germline-derived CDR1 and CDR2 are SGHNT and YENEEA. Trimming at V came to 5 bases and at J to 2 bases, leaving 3 bases not matched to a gene. CDR3 length: 14 amino acids. DNA of the CDR3: TGTGCCAGCAGCCCTAGCGGGAGACCCTACGAGCAGTACTTC. Translated, it gives CASSPSGRPYEQYF. Drawing the rest from reference TRBV11-3 and TRBJ2-7, the complete variable domain is EAGVVQSPRYKIIEKKQPVAFWCNPISGHNTLYWYLQNLGQGPELLIRYENEEAVDDSQLPKDRFSAERLKGVDSTLKIQPAELGDSAVYLCASSPSGRPYEQYFGPGTRLTVT.

CDR3 sequence: CASSSNLGQGAEEQYF. The CDR3 bases are TGCGCCAGCAGCTCTAACCTGGGTCAGGGGGCAGAAGAGCAGTACTTC. This chain uses TRBV5-1 with TRBJ2-7; 8 bases are shared with TRBD1. Germline V gene sequence: CDR1 SGHRS, CDR2 YFSETQ. V lost 3 bases, J lost 7 bases, and 15 bases stayed unmatched. This CDR3 is 16 amino acids long.

The rearrangement uses TRBV14 and TRBJ2-7; D is unclear. V was cut by 0 bases and J by 3 bases, with 3 bases left in between. The CDR3 sequence is 12 residues long. CDR1 SGHDN and CDR2 FVKESK come from the germline V gene. CDR3 coding DNA: TGTGCCAGCAGCCAAGATCTCTACGAGCAGTACTTC. Protein sequence: CASSQDLYEQYF.

The chain joins TRBV18 to TRBJ1-1; TRBD1 aligns across 7 bases. CDR1 is KGHSH, CDR2 LQKENI, per germline. The CDR3 has 15 amino acids. Trimming at V came to 4 bases and at J to 4 bases, leaving 9 bases not matched to a gene. CDR3 sequence reads: CASSREGGASTEAFF. CDR3 coding DNA: TGTGCCAGCTCACGAGAAGGGGGCGCAAGCACTGAAGCTTTCTTT.

This sequence joins TRBV27 and TRBJ2-2, with 9 bases identical to TRBD1. The CDR3 has 17 amino acids. V trimming: 5 bases; J trimming: 2 bases; junction bases outside the gene matches: 9. Germline CDR1 is MNHEY and CDR2 is SMNVEV (reference sequence). The CDR3 DNA is TGTGCCAGCAGTGCCGGGACAGGGATTTCAAACACCGGGGAGCTGTTTTTT. This translates into CASSAGTGISNTGELFF.

This clone appeared once. The rearrangement links TRBV6-1 to TRBJ1-1; a weak D match, TRBD1 (6 bases). V was clipped by 2 bases and J by 7 bases, with 8 bases between them. The CDR3 loop spans 12 amino acids. Germline V gene data show CDR1 as MNHNS and CDR2 as SASEGT. CDR3 in DNA: TGTGCCAGCAGTGAAAGGGGGGGTGAAGCTTTCTTT. This codes for CASSERGGEAFF.

The gene calls are TRBV4-1 and TRBJ2-3, with TRBD2 as a possible D gene (5 bases). Germline CDR1 and CDR2: MGHRA and YSYEKL. This CDR3 comprises 16 residues. V was clipped by 0 bases and J by 3 bases, with 13 bases between them. In DNA form, the CDR3 reads TGCGCCAGCAGCCAAGAGTACGGGGTACGGACAGATACGCAGTATTTT. Residues: CASSQEYGVRTDTQYF.

The rearrangement links TRBV21-1 to TRBJ2-7; TRBD2, the table's D call, lacks a check against the DNA. TRBV21-1 is a pseudogene locus. There are 16 residues in the CDR3. The CDR3 nucleotides read TGTGCCAGCAGGCGAACAACTAGCGGGGTTTTCTACGAGCAGTACTTC. It encodes CASRRTTSGVFYEQYF.

The CDR3 is CASSSGGGYTF. CDR3 DNA sequence: TGTGCCAGCAGCTCGGGTGGAGGCTACACCTTC. J is TRBJ1-2 and V is TRBV6-5; D not resolved. V shed 6 bases and J shed 8 bases, with 10 bases lying between them. The germline V gene has CDR1 MNHEY and CDR2 SVGAGI. The length of the CDR3 is 11 residues.

V is TRBV5-1 and J is TRBJ1-1; D unclear. The CDR3 extends over 12 amino acids. Germline values: CDR1 SGHRS, CDR2 YFSETQ. V lost 6 bases to trimming and J lost 9 bases, with 15 bases between them. The CDR3 loop reads CASNSGGEKAFF. The CDR3 DNA sequence: TGCGCCAGCAACTCTGGCGGGGAAAAAGCTTTCTTT.

This chain links TRBV5-6 with TRBJ2-2; 10 nucleotides line up with TRBD2. The germline CDR1 and CDR2 sequences are SGHDT and YYEEEE. There are 17 residues in the CDR3. Losses at the gene ends were 1 base for V and 3 bases for J; bases not matched to a gene: 6. The CDR3 is CASSLFELAGYTGELFF. In DNA, the CDR3 is TGTGCCAGCAGCTTGTTCGAACTAGCGGGGTACACCGGGGAGCTGTTTTTT. The full variable domain, completed using reference TRBV5-6 and TRBJ2-2, is DAGVTQSPTHLIKTRGQQVTLRCSPKSGHDTVSWYQQALGQGPQFIFQYYEEEERQRGNFPDRFSGHQFPNYSSELNVNALLLGDSALYLCASSLFELAGYTGELFFGEGSRLTVL.

This clone has only a few counts. CDR3 sequence reads: CASSLSGGGSYEQYF. CDR3 DNA: TGTGCCAGCAGCTTATCCGGCGGGGGCTCCTACGAGCAGTACTTC. This chain connects TRBV11-3 to TRBJ2-7; 7 bases map to TRBD2. J was trimmed by 0 bases and V by 2 bases; bases with no gene match: 4. Germline V lookup: CDR1 SGHNT, CDR2 YENEEA. This CDR3 is 15 amino acids long. Full variable domain (remainder filled in from reference TRBV11-3 and TRBJ2-7): EAGVVQSPRYKIIEKKQPVAFWCNPISGHNTLYWYLQNLGQGPELLIRYENEEAVDDSQLPKDRFSAERLKGVDSTLKIQPAELGDSAVYLCASSLSGGGSYEQYFGPGTRLTVT.

This clone has just one count. V is TRBV19 and J is TRBJ1-5, with 9 bases identical to TRBD1. This CDR3 region has 16 residues. V gave up 5 bases and J gave up 3 bases; unmatched junction bases: 8. Germline values: CDR1 LNHDA, CDR2 SQIVND (reference sequence). CDR3 sequence: CASSPATGGNNQPQHF. As DNA, the CDR3 is TGTGCCAGTAGTCCAGCGACAGGGGGGAACAATCAGCCCCAGCATTTT.

CDR3 coding DNA: TGCGCCAGCAGTGAGACAGGCAATCAGCCCCAGCATTTT. Amino acid sequence: CASSETGNQPQHF. The V call is TRBV10-2, the J call TRBJ1-5, with D uncertain. This CDR3 spans 13 amino acids. The germline V gene has CDR1 WSHSY and CDR2 SAAADI. Trimming left V 2 bases short and J 2 bases short, with 4 bases between.

J is TRBJ2-7 and V is TRBV12-5; TRBD1 matches at 9 bases. The trim removed 1 base at V and 5 bases at J, leaving 9 bases unmatched. Germline lookup yields CDR1 LGHNT and CDR2 FRNRAP. The CDR3 is made up of 16 amino acids. The CDR3: CASGLDGQGPRDEQYF. The CDR3 DNA sequence: TGTGCTAGTGGTTTGGATGGACAGGGGCCTCGGGACGAGCAGTACTTC.

The rearrangement links TRBV7-2 to TRBJ1-5; TRBD1 agrees at 7 bases. Germline CDR1 SGHTA, CDR2 FQGNSA. Losses at the gene ends were 2 bases for V and 0 bases for J; bases not matched to a gene: 4. The CDR3 has 16 amino acids. CDR3 nucleotide sequence: TGTGCCAGCAGCTTAAAGGGACAGTATAGCAATCAGCCCCAGCATTTT. Translating gives CASSLKGQYSNQPQHF. The full variable domain, rest sourced from reference TRBV7-2 and TRBJ1-5, is GAGVSQSPSNKVTEKGKDVELRCDPISGHTALYWYRQSLGQGLEFLIYFQGNSAPDKSGLPSDRFSAERTGGSVSTLTIQRTQQEDSAVYLCASSLKGQYSNQPQHFGDGTRLSIL.

The rearrangement links TRBV27 to TRBJ1-2, with TRBD1 identical over 9 bases. The CDR3 contains 13 residues. Germline CDR1 and CDR2: MNHEY and SMNVEV (reference sequence). V lost 6 bases to trimming and J lost 2 bases; unmatched junction nucleotides: 1. Written as DNA, the CDR3 is TGTGCCAGCAGGGGGACAGGGAACTATGGCTACACCTTC. Translation: CASRGTGNYGYTF.

V gene TRBV19 combines with J gene TRBJ1-3; TRBD1 is a possible D gene (5 bases). Germline loops: CDR1 LNHDA, CDR2 SQIVND (reference sequence). This CDR3 is 15 amino acids long. Between the trimmed V and J ends, which lost 5 bases and 2 bases, there was a span of 13 bases. The CDR3 coding sequence is TGTGCCAGTAGTGAGCTGGCAGGGACTGGAAACACCATATATTTT. Protein: CASSELAGTGNTIYF. Full variable domain (remainder filled in from reference TRBV19 and TRBJ1-3): DGGITQSPKYLFRKEGQNVTLSCEQNLNHDAMYWYRQDPGQGLRLIYYSQIVNDFQKGDIAEGYSVSREKKESFPLTVTSAQKNPTAFYLCASSELAGTGNTIYFGEGSWLTVV.

The rearrangement uses TRBV18 and TRBJ2-7; TRBD2 is a possible D gene (6 bases). V gave up 0 bases and J gave up 5 bases, with 14 bases separating them. This CDR3 has 15 residues. Germline V gene lookup returns CDR1 KGHSH and CDR2 LQKENI. The CDR3 bases are TGTGCCAGCTCACCACCGGCGGGGTTAGGCGACGAGCAGTACTTC. Its translation is CASSPPAGLGDEQYF.

The CDR3 DNA is TGCGCCAGCAGCCAACCCGGGACAGGGACAGAAAAACTGTTTTTT. Translated, it gives CASSQPGTGTEKLFF. The J gene is TRBJ1-4, the V gene TRBV4-3, with 9 bases lining up with TRBD1. Germline V gives CDR1 LGHNA, CDR2 YSLEER. The CDR3 is made up of 15 amino acids. The V and J ends lost 2 bases and 8 bases, in that order; junction bases with no gene match: 6.

CDR3 nucleotide sequence: TGTGCCAGCAGCGACAACGGGGTGCGCACTGAAGCTTTCTTT. This sequence encodes CASSDNGVRTEAFF. This sequence joins TRBV7-9 and TRBJ1-1; D not certain. V lost 5 bases and J lost 4, with 14 bases in between. This CDR3 is built from 14 residues. Germline CDR1 and CDR2: SEHNR and FQNEAQ (reference sequence).

V usage is TRBV9 and J usage is TRBJ1-3, with 7 positions matching TRBD1. Trimming removed 3 bases from V and 0 bases from J; junction bases left unmatched: 3. There are 15 residues in the CDR3. The V gene's germline CDR1 is SGDLS and CDR2 YYNGEE. The CDR3 region has the DNA TGTGCCAGCAGCGCCGGGACAGTCTCTGGAAACACCATATATTTT. Protein sequence: CASSAGTVSGNTIYF.